A single sample is the source of the 4 T cell receptor beta chains below, sequenced in a study of shared clonotypes between healthy human individuals. Using immunoSEQ multiplex PCR, the repertoire was profiled, and TCRdb retains in-frame clones only, with some absent. This table has nearly 600,000 clones, just under 97% appearing once. The naive CD8 fraction comprised CD45RO-negative cells positively selected for CCR7 and excluded terminally differentiated effector memory CD45RA+ cells. Input material: naive CD8+ T cells sorted from blood. These receptors came from a woman in her twenties or thirties in good health.

The rearrangement links TRBV7-9 to TRBJ2-1, with D uncertain. V lost 5 bases and J 0 bases, leaving 11 bases between the germline ends. Germline CDR1 reads SEHNR; CDR2 reads FQNEAQ (reference sequence). CDR3 size: 15 residues. The CDR3 loop reads CASSPSLSSYNEQFF. The CDR3 DNA reads TGTGCCAGCAGCCCTAGTCTAAGCTCCTACAATGAGCAGTTCTTC.

This chain uses TRBV27 with TRBJ2-1; 10 bases are a match to TRBD1. This CDR3 spans 13 amino acids. From germline, CDR1 is MNHEY and CDR2 SMNVEV (reference sequence). The trim removed 6 bases at V and 7 bases at J, leaving 3 bases unmatched. The CDR3 DNA follows: TGTGCCAGCAGGGGACAGGGGAGGAATGAGCAGTTCTTC. This codes for CASRGQGRNEQFF.

CDR3 region: CASTPVSYEQYF. Written as DNA, the CDR3 is TGTGCCAGCACACCCGTATCCTACGAGCAGTACTTC. The chain couples TRBV2 to TRBJ2-7; D ambiguous. This CDR3 has 12 amino acids. V gave up 7 bases and J gave up 1 base, with 8 bases separating them. CDR1 and CDR2 from the germline V gene are SNHLY and FYNNEI.

The rearrangement joins TRBV6-5 to TRBJ2-7, with no clear D. Germline V gene lookup returns CDR1 MNHEY and CDR2 SVGAGI. V was shortened by 8 bases and J by 3 bases, with 11 bases between the two germline ends. The CDR3 is 12 amino acids. The CDR3: CASGYGFYEQYF. DNA for the CDR3: TGTGCCAGCGGCTACGGATTCTACGAGCAGTACTTC.